This section outlines one TCR beta chain sequence together with its context. 60 Vbeta and 13 Jbeta primers were used in PCR. In the source study's methods: A later analysis counted about 80 million unique TCR beta chains, around 10 million shared. Libraries were prepared by immunoSEQ multiplex PCR; TCRdb keeps only in-frame clonotypes and omits some of them. That table supplies the V and J calls and clone size; D and trimming were determined from the DNA. Among 95,000 to 100,000 clones listed, approximately 85% were seen once. The sample comes from a study of cytomegalovirus exposure and HLA in healthy donors. Trimming cost V 3 bases and J 5 bases; bases outside gene matches: 16. Germline V gene sequence: CDR1 LNHNV, CDR2 YYDKDF (reference sequence). The CDR3 extends over 17 amino acids.

The V call is TRBV15, the J call TRBJ2-7, with 7 bases identical to TRBD2. Sequenced input: PBMCs. This TCR derives from a man aged 25-45 years in good health and CMV-seronegative. CDR3 residues: CATSSDWGGSGIHEQYF. In DNA, the CDR3 is TGTGCCACCAGCAGTGATTGGGGGGGAAGCGGGATACACGAGCAGTACTTC.